This T cell receptor (beta chain) is drawn from a study of monozygotic twins with inflammatory bowel disease. Study-wide points: For IBD patients, clonotypes shared with others were fewer than for healthy twins, especially with disease activity. The analysis did not separate different T cell subtypes.

The CDR3 runs to 17 residues. Per germline, CDR1 SGHVS and CDR2 FQNEAQ. Details on this clonotype: Its specificity is unknown.

Total RNA isolation used whole blood (no T cell sorting was performed). Nested amplification of TCRalpha and TCRbeta cDNA involved two PCRs of 16 and 9 cycles. After re-calling the 5' RACE reads, TCRdb lists one entry per CDR3 protein, DNA absent. The sample includes more than 300,000 distinct CDR3 sequences. This TCR was recovered from a human donor with ulcerative colitis or Crohn's disease, or a healthy co-twin of an affected twin (not recorded which). Sample: blood. V is TRBV7-8 and J is TRBJ1-2; with no DNA, the TCRdb D assignment of TRBD1 cannot be verified. CDR3 residues: CATKMTTTGTFSYGYTF.